The TCR beta chain described here comes from a study of human T cells and chemical hapten exposure. The study's findings and limits: Sensitizing with DPC caused no change in TCRs above 1 in 1000 frequency.

The CDR3 runs 14 residues. Germline V lookup: CDR1 SGHTA, CDR2 FQGNSA. Between the trimmed V and J ends, which lost 3 bases and 5 bases, there was a span of 13 bases. Time point denoted: patch test 3, about 24 weeks after DPC sensitization. Treatment of the sample: therapeutic diphenylcyclopropenone sensitization with weekly scalp DPC. This clonotype was seen only a few times. The target antigen is unknown. TCRdb analysed the RACE reads with MiXCR anew, one entry per CDR3 protein. The top ten clones hold 2% to 2.5% of a sample with about 190,000 distinct CDR3 sequences, about 25% of them seen once. The origin of this receptor is a woman in her thirties or forties with alopecia areata. Some clones in this sample may be carry-over from other donors' samples. This chain connects TRBV7-2 to TRBJ2-5, with a tentative D call TRBD2 (6 bases). The source was whole blood, collected in connection with sensitization to the hapten diphenylcyclopropenone (DPC). The CDR3 bases are TGTGCCAGCAGCTTCCCCGGGGGAGAGGAGACCCAGTACTTC. Translating gives CASSFPGGEETQYF.